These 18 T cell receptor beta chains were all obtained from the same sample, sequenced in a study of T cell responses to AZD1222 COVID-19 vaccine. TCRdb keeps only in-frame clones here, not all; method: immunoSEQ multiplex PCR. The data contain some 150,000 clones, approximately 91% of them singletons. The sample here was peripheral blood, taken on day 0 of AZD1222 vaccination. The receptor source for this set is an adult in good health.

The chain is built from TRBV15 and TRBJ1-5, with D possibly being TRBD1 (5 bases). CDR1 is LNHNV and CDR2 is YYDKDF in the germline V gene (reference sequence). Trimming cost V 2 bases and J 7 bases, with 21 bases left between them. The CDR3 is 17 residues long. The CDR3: CATSRPAEVREGQPQHF. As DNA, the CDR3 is TGTGCCACCAGCAGACCCGCAGAGGTCAGGGAGGGCCAGCCCCAGCATTTT.

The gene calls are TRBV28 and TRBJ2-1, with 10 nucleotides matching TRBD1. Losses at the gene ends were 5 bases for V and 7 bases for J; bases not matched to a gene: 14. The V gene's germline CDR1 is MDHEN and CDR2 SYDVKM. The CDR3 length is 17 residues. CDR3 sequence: CASSNGAGTGAGNEQFF. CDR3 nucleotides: TGTGCCAGCAGTAATGGGGCCGGGACAGGGGCTGGGAATGAGCAGTTCTTC.

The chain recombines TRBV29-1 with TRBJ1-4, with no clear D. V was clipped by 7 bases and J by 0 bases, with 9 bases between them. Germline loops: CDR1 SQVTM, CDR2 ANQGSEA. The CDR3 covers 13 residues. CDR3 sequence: CSGQDATNEKLFF. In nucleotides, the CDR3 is TGCAGCGGCCAGGATGCAACTAATGAAAAACTGTTTTTT.

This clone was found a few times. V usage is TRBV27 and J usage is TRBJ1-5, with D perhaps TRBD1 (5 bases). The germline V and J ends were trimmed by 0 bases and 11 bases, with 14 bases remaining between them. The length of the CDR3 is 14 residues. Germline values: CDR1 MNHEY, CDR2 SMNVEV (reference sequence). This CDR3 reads CASSLSTKSGSQHF. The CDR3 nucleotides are TGTGCCAGCAGTTTATCGACCAAATCAGGGTCCCAGCATTTT.

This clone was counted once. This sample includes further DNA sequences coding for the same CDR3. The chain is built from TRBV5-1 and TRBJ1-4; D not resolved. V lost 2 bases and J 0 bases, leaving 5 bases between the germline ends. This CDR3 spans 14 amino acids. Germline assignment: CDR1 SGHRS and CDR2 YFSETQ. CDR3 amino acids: CASSLGATNEKLFF. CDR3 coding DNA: TGCGCCAGCAGCTTAGGTGCAACTAATGAAAAACTGTTTTTT.

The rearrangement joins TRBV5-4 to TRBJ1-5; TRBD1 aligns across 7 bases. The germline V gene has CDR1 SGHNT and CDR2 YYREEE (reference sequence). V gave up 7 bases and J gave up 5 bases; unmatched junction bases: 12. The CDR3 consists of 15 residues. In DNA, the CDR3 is TGTGCCAGCCACCAGGGAGGGGGCAGGGATCAGCCCCAGCATTTT. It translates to CASHQGGGRDQPQHF.

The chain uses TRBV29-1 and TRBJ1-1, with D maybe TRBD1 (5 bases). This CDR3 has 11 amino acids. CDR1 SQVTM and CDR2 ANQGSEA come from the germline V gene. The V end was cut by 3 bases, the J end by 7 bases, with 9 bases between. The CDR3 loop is CSVEGGVEAFF. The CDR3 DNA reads TGCAGCGTTGAGGGGGGAGTTGAAGCTTTCTTT.

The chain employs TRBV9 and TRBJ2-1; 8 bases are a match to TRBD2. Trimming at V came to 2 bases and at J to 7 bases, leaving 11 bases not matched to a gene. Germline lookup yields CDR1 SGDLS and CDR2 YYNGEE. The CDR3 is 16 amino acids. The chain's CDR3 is CASSVLSGTGENEQFF. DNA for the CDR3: TGTGCCAGCAGCGTTCTTAGCGGGACCGGAGAAAATGAGCAGTTCTTC.

This CDR3 is CASSQAGLQPYNSPLHF. Written as DNA, the CDR3 is TGCGCCAGCAGCCAAGCGGGATTGCAGCCCTATAATTCACCCCTCCACTTT. This sequence joins TRBV4-1 and TRBJ1-6; D gene uncertain. The CDR3 contains 17 residues. Germline loops: CDR1 MGHRA, CDR2 YSYEKL. The ends were cut back, 1 base at V and 2 bases at J, with 12 bases in the middle.

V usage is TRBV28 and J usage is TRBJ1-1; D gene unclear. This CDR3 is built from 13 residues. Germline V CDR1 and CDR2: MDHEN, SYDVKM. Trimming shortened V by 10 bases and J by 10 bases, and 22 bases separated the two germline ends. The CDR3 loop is CATITSGRRGAFF. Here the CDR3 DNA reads TGTGCCACTATAACCTCCGGGAGGCGAGGAGCTTTCTTT.

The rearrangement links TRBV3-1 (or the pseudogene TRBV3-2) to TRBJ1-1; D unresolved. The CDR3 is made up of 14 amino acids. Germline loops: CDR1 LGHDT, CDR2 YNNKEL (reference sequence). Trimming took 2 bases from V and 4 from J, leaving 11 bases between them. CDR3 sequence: CASSQNTRITEAFF. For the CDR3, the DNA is TGTGCCAGCAGCCAAAATACGAGAATCACTGAAGCTTTCTTT.

The DNA of the CDR3 is TGTGCCAGCAGCGAGGTGGGGGCGCGCCAAGAGACCCAGTACTTC. It is translated as CASSEVGARQETQYF. V is TRBV7-9 and J is TRBJ2-5, with a tentative D call TRBD1 (6 bases). The germline V and J ends were trimmed by 5 bases and 1 base, with 14 bases remaining between them. Germline assignment: CDR1 SEHNR and CDR2 FQNEAQ (reference sequence). The CDR3 totals 15 residues.

The CDR3, as DNA: TGCGCCAGCAGCACGCAGCGGGGGTCCAGGGATACGCAGTATTTT. It yields the protein CASSTQRGSRDTQYF. The chain recombines TRBV5-1 with TRBJ2-3; TRBD2 matches at 8 bases. Germline V gene data show CDR1 as SGHRS and CDR2 as YFSETQ. With 4 bases clipped from V and 6 bases from J, the junction kept 10 bases outside the gene matches. The CDR3 spans 15 residues.

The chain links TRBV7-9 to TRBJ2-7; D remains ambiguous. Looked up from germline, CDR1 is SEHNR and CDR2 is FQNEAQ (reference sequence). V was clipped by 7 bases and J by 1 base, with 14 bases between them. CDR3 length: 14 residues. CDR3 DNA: TGTGCCAGCACCGCCGCGCGGCAATCCTACGAGCAGTACTTC. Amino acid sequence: CASTAARQSYEQYF.

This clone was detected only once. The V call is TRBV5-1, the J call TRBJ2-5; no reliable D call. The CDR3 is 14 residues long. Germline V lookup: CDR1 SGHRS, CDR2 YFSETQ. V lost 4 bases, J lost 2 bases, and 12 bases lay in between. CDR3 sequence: CASSLGPSQETQYF. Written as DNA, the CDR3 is TGCGCCAGCAGCCTAGGACCTTCGCAAGAGACCCAGTACTTC. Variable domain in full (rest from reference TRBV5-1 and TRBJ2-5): KAGVTQTPRYLIKTRGQQVTLSCSPISGHRSVSWYQQTPGQGLQFLFEYFSETQRNKGNFPGRFSGRQFSNSRSEMNVSTLELGDSALYLCASSLGPSQETQYFGPGTRLLVL.

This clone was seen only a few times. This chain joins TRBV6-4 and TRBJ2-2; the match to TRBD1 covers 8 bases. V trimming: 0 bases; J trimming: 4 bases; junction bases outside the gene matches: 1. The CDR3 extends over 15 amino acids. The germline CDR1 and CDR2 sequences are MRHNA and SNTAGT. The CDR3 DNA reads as TGTGCCAGCAGTGACTCCACAGGGGGCACCGGGGAGCTGTTTTTT. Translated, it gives CASSDSTGGTGELFF.

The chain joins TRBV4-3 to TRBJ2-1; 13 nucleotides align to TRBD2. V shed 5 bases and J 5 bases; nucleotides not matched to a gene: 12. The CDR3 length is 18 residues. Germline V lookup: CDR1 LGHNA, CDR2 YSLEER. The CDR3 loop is CASSGLKLGLAGDNEQFF. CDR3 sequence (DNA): TGCGCCAGCAGCGGACTGAAACTAGGACTAGCGGGAGACAATGAGCAGTTCTTC.

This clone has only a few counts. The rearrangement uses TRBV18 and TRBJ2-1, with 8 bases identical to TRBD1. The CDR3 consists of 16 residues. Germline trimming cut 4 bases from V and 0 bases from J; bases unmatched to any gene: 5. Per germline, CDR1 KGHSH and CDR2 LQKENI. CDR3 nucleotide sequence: TGTGCCAGCTCACTCCAGACAGGGGTCTCCTACAATGAGCAGTTCTTC. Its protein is CASSLQTGVSYNEQFF. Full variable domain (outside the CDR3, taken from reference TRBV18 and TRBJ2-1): NAGVMQNPRHLVRRRGQEARLRCSPMKGHSHVYWYRQLPEEGLKFMVYLQKENIIDESGMPKERFSAEFPKEGPSILRIQQVVRGDSAAYFCASSLQTGVSYNEQFFGPGTRLTVL.